The 23 T cell receptor beta chains in this list originate from one sample, sequenced in a study of CD8 T cells in Susac syndrome. RNA in amounts of 0.5 to 1 ug was reverse transcribed with random hexamers. TCRdb passed the immunoSEQ multiplex PCR reads through MiXCR, listing each CDR3 protein once. This sample has 150,000 or so distinct CDR3 sequences, with just under 95% found just once. What was sequenced was CD4+ T cells from PBMCs. The source of these receptors is a human donor with Susac syndrome.

V is TRBV20-1 and J is TRBJ1-6, with a possible D match to TRBD1 (5 bases). V was pared by 0 bases and J by 6 bases, with 9 bases between. CDR1 and CDR2 from the germline V gene are DFQATT and SNEGSKA (reference sequence). The CDR3 is 14 residues long. The CDR3, as DNA: TGCAGTGCTAGAGATCGGCAGGGTAATTCACCCCTCCACTTT. It specifies CSARDRQGNSPLHF.

CDR3 region: CASLLLGFTGELFF. CDR3 in DNA: TGTGCTAGCCTACTACTTGGGTTCACCGGGGAGCTGTTTTTT. This chain connects TRBV12-5 to TRBJ2-2, with D unclear. This CDR3 has 14 residues. V shed 9 bases and J shed 4 bases, with 15 bases lying between them. From germline, CDR1 is LGHNT and CDR2 FRNRAP. Using reference TRBV12-5 and TRBJ2-2 for the parts outside the CDR3, the full variable domain is DARVTQTPRHKVTEMGQEVTMRCQPILGHNTVFWYRQTMMQGLELLAYFRNRAPLDDSGMPKDRFSAEMPDATLATLKIQPSEPRDSAVYFCASLLLGFTGELFFGEGSRLTVL.

The chain uses TRBV20-1 and TRBJ2-5; 10 bases fit TRBD2. The CDR3 is 16 amino acids. With V trimmed by 1 base and J by 4 bases, 9 bases remained unmatched. From germline, CDR1 is DFQATT and CDR2 SNEGSKA (reference sequence). CDR3 loop: CSARGGSGGSTETQYF. The CDR3 coding sequence is TGCAGTGCTAGAGGAGGTAGCGGGGGGTCGACAGAGACCCAGTACTTC.

This chain links TRBV7-2 with TRBJ2-5, with a tentative D call TRBD2 (5 bases). Germline V gene data show CDR1 as SGHTA and CDR2 as FQGNSA. The CDR3 spans 13 residues. Trimming shortened V by 6 bases and J by 3 bases, and 11 bases separated the two germline ends. CDR3 in DNA: TGTGCCAGCAGGTCTAGCCCCAAAGAGACCCAGTACTTC. As protein: CASRSSPKETQYF. The full variable domain, its missing parts supplied by reference TRBV7-2 and TRBJ2-5, is GAGVSQSPSNKVTEKGKDVELRCDPISGHTALYWYRQSLGQGLEFLIYFQGNSAPDKSGLPSDRFSAERTGGSVSTLTIQRTQQEDSAVYLCASRSSPKETQYFGPGTRLLVL.

The V call is TRBV7-2, the J call TRBJ1-1; TRBD1 aligns across 8 bases. Germline V gene data show CDR1 as SGHTA and CDR2 as FQGNSA. This CDR3 region has 15 residues. V lost 1 base and J lost 4; bases outside the gene matches: 5. The CDR3 region is CASSLGDRRSTEAFF. DNA of the CDR3: TGTGCCAGCAGCTTAGGGGACAGGCGTAGCACTGAAGCTTTCTTT.

This chain connects TRBV30 to TRBJ2-2; TRBD2 matches 9 bases. Germline V gene lookup returns CDR1 GTSNPN and CDR2 SVGIG (reference sequence). The CDR3 is 17 residues long. The V gene end was trimmed by 5 bases and the J gene end by 4 bases; junction bases not matched to a gene: 14. This chain's CDR3 is CAWGVPLAGAGTGELFF. Here the CDR3 DNA reads TGTGCCTGGGGCGTCCCCTTAGCGGGAGCGGGCACCGGGGAGCTGTTTTTT.

This chain joins TRBV29-1 and TRBJ1-2; possibly TRBD1 for D (6 bases). This CDR3 has 15 amino acids. Germline V gives CDR1 SQVTM, CDR2 ANQGSEA. V shed 6 bases and J shed 4 bases, with 21 bases lying between them. The CDR3 DNA is TGCAGCGTGCCCCTGGCAGGGGACAATATCTATGGCTACACCTTC. Translation: CSVPLAGDNIYGYTF.

The chain employs TRBV5-1 and TRBJ1-2; D remains unclear. The CDR3 is 16 amino acids. Germline CDR1 is SGHRS and CDR2 is YFSETQ. The germline V and J ends were trimmed by 0 bases and 0 bases, with 12 bases remaining between them. The CDR3 protein is CASSLDPGVSNYGYTF. The CDR3 nucleotides read TGCGCCAGCAGCTTGGACCCAGGAGTTTCTAACTATGGCTACACCTTC.

V gene TRBV4-2 combines with J gene TRBJ1-2; 7 bases line up with TRBD1. After removal of 5 bases from V and 8 bases from J, the junction contained 14 bases not matched to a gene. This CDR3 is 15 amino acids long. The germline CDR1 and CDR2 sequences are LGHNA and YNFKEQ. The CDR3 is CASSSYSTGFGGYTF. The CDR3 coding sequence is TGTGCCAGCAGCTCCTACTCGACAGGGTTCGGAGGCTACACCTTC.

The rearrangement links TRBV24-1 to TRBJ2-7; 7 bases line up with TRBD1. With V trimmed by 7 bases and J by 2 bases, 7 bases remained unmatched. The germline gives CDR1 KGHDR, CDR2 SFDVKD. The CDR3 has 14 residues. This chain's CDR3 is CATSTTGETYEQYF. In DNA, the CDR3 is TGTGCCACCAGCACCACAGGGGAGACCTACGAGCAGTACTTC.

This sequence joins TRBV11-2 and TRBJ2-7, with TRBD1 matching 9 bases. Germline V gene data show CDR1 as SGHAT and CDR2 as FQNNGV. CDR3 length: 16 amino acids. Trimming took 1 base from V and 3 from J; bases not matched to a gene: 7. This chain's CDR3 is CASSLAGTGYLYEQYF. For the CDR3, the DNA is TGTGCCAGCAGCTTAGCCGGGACAGGGTACCTCTACGAGCAGTACTTC.

CDR3 residues: CASSVGGRETQYF. For the CDR3, the DNA is TGTGCCAGCAGCGTAGGGGGGCGAGAGACCCAGTACTTC. The gene calls are TRBV9 and TRBJ2-5; possibly TRBD1 for D (6 bases). With 0 bases removed from V and 4 bases from J, the gap between germline ends came to 7 bases. Germline CDR1 and CDR2: SGDLS and YYNGEE. CDR3 length: 13 residues.

The J gene is TRBJ1-1, the V gene TRBV7-2, with unresolved D. Germline lookup yields CDR1 SGHTA and CDR2 FQGNSA. Trimming removed 2 bases from V and 1 base from J, with 11 bases in between. This CDR3 spans 15 amino acids. The CDR3 region has the DNA TGTGCCAGCAGCTTAAATTCGGGAGAGAACACTGAAGCTTTCTTT. Its protein product is CASSLNSGENTEAFF.

V is TRBV3-1 and J is TRBJ2-5; the D gene could be TRBD1 or TRBD2 (5 bases each). CDR3 size: 15 residues. Germline-derived CDR1 and CDR2 are LGHDT and YNNKEL (reference sequence). V shed 1 base and J shed 1 base, with 10 bases lying between them. CDR3 bases: TGTGCCAGCAGCCAAGGGCAGGGACCCCAAGAGACCCAGTACTTC. Translating gives CASSQGQGPQETQYF.

The chain couples TRBV25-1 to TRBJ1-2, with D perhaps matching TRBD1 (6 bases). This CDR3 has 14 amino acids. Germline CDR1 and CDR2: MGHDK and SYGVNS. The germline V and J ends were trimmed by 1 base and 7 bases, with 13 bases remaining between them. The CDR3 nucleotides are TGTGCCAGCAGTGAATGGCAGGGGACCTCTGGCTACACCTTC. Translation: CASSEWQGTSGYTF.

This chain links TRBV28 with TRBJ1-2; a possible D gene is TRBD1 (6 bases). The V end was cut by 4 bases, the J end by 4 bases, with 19 bases between. Germline CDR1 MDHEN, CDR2 SYDVKM. CDR3 size: 16 residues. The CDR3, as DNA: TGTGCCAGCAGTTCCCCTCTTATCGACAGGTTCTATGGCTACACCTTC. Amino acid sequence: CASSSPLIDRFYGYTF.

The V call is TRBV7-8, the J call TRBJ2-2; unclear D gene. The CDR3 sequence is 15 residues long. With 1 base removed from V and 0 bases from J, the gap between germline ends came to 6 bases. Germline lookup yields CDR1 SGHVS and CDR2 FQNEAQ. The CDR3 region has the DNA TGTGCCAGCAGCTTAGGATCAGCGAACACCGGGGAGCTGTTTTTT. It yields the protein CASSLGSANTGELFF. Full variable domain (outside the CDR3, taken from reference TRBV7-8 and TRBJ2-2): GAGVSQSPRYKVAKRGQDVALRCDPISGHVSLFWYQQALGQGPEFLTYFQNEAQLDKSGLPSDRFFAERPEGSVSTLKIQRTQQEDSAVYLCASSLGSANTGELFFGEGSRLTVL.

Here the CDR3 DNA reads TGCAGCGCCGGACAGGGGCGCTACAATGAGCAGTTCTTC. Protein: CSAGQGRYNEQFF. The chain joins TRBV29-1 to TRBJ2-1, with 9 bases that match TRBD1. Germline CDR1 is SQVTM and CDR2 is ANQGSEA. V was pared by 7 bases and J by 3 bases, with 4 bases of the junction left unmatched. The CDR3 loop spans 13 amino acids.

The genes are TRBV20-1 and TRBJ2-3; D gene ambiguous. Trimming took 4 bases from V and 8 from J, leaving 10 bases between them. Per the germline V gene, CDR1 is DFQATT and CDR2 is SNEGSKA (reference sequence). The CDR3 is made up of 11 amino acids. The CDR3, as DNA: TGCAGTGCTAAGGTGCCTCCTACGCAGTATTTT. It codes for CSAKVPPTQYF.

The J gene is TRBJ2-3, the V gene TRBV29-1; TRBD2 aligns across 15 bases. Germline V gives CDR1 SQVTM, CDR2 ANQGSEA. J was trimmed by 4 bases and V by 4 bases; bases with no gene match: 0. The CDR3 loop spans 14 amino acids. Here the CDR3 DNA reads TGCAGCGTTGGGACTAGCGGGGGGGCAGATACGCAGTATTTT. This sequence encodes CSVGTSGGADTQYF.

The chain couples TRBV19 to TRBJ2-3, with D uncertain. Germline V gene lookup returns CDR1 LNHDA and CDR2 SQIVND (reference sequence). The CDR3 has 15 amino acids. V was shortened by 5 bases and J by 1 base, with 13 bases between the two germline ends. The CDR3 loop is CASSPGGIGTDTQYF. CDR3 in DNA: TGTGCCAGTAGTCCCGGTGGTATCGGCACAGATACGCAGTATTTT.

The gene calls are TRBV20-1 and TRBJ2-4; a weak D match, TRBD2 (6 bases). CDR1 is DFQATT, CDR2 SNEGSKA, per germline (reference sequence). The CDR3 covers 16 residues. Trimming stripped 3 bases from V and 6 bases from J, with 21 bases between. CDR3 protein: CSASGSRVSQGNIQYF. For the CDR3, the DNA is TGCAGTGCTAGCGGGAGTCGGGTTAGCCAGGGAAACATTCAGTACTTC.

This clonotype appeared once. This chain uses TRBV18 with TRBJ2-1, with D unresolved. Germline CDR1 is KGHSH and CDR2 is LQKENI. V lost 4 bases and J lost 7, with 8 bases in between. The CDR3 runs 12 residues. CDR3 loop: CASSLPFNEQFF. CDR3 sequence (DNA): TGTGCCAGCTCACTTCCCTTTAATGAGCAGTTCTTC.